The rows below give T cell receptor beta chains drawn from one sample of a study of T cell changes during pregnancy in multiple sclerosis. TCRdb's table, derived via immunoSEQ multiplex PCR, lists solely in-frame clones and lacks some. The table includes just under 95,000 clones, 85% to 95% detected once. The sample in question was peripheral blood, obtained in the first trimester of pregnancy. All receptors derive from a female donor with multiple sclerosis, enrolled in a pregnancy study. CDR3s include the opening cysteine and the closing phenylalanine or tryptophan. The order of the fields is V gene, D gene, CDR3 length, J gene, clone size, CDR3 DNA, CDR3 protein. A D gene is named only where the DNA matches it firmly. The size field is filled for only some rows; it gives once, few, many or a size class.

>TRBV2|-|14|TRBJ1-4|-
TGTGCCAGCACATTGACAGCCGCTTTCGAAAAACTGTTTTTT
CASTLTAAFEKLFF
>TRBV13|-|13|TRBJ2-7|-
TGTGCCAGCAGCCACGTGGGCAGCTACGAGCAGTACTTC
CASSHVGSYEQYF
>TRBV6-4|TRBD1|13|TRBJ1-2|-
TGTGCCAGCAGTGGGGACAGGGGCTATGGCTACACCTTC
CASSGDRGYGYTF
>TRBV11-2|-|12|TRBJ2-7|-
TGTGCCAGCAGCTCATACTCACCCCCTCGGGACTTC
CASSSYSPPRDF
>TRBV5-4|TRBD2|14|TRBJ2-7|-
TGTGCCAGCAGCTCGGTGAGCGGGAGGAGTGAGCAGTACTTC
CASSSVSGRSEQYF
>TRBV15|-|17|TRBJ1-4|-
TGTGCCACCAGCAGAGGGTCGGGGAGTACAACTAATGAAAAACTGTTTTTT
CATSRGSGSTTNEKLFF
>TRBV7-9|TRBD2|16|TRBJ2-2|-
TGTGCCAGCAGCTCAGCTAGCGGGTCGAACACCGGGGAGCTGTTTTTT
CASSSASGSNTGELFF
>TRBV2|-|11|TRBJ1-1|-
TGTGCCAGCAGCGTACAGGTTGAAGCTTTCTTT
CASSVQVEAFF
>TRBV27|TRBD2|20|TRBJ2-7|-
TGTGCCAGCAGTTTATCCACGCAGGGACTAGCACGGGGTATAGACTACGAGCAGTACTTC
CASSLSTQGLARGIDYEQYF
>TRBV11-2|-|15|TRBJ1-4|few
TGTGCCAGCAGCCCCCGGGGGGGGACATATGAAAAACTGTTTTTT
CASSPRGGTYEKLFF
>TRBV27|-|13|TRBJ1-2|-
TGTGCCAGCAGGGCCAGGTCTGGCGATGGCTACACCTTC
CASRARSGDGYTF
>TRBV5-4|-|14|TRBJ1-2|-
TGTGCCAGCAGCCAACCGGCACAGGTCTATGGCTACACCTTC
CASSQPAQVYGYTF
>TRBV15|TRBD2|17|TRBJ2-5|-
TGTGCCACCAGCAGAGATCTACGGCGGGAGGGCTCAGAGACCCAGTACTTC
CATSRDLRREGSETQYF
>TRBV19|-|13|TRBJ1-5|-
TGTGCCAGGGACGACAGGTTCGGCCAGCCCCAGCATTTT
CARDDRFGQPQHF
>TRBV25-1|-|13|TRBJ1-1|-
TGTGCCACCTCTGGTGGGACAAGCACTGAAGCTTTCTTT
CATSGGTSTEAFF
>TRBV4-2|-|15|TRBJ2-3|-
TGTGCCAGCAGCCAAGTAACGTCTCGGACAGATACGCAGTATTTT
CASSQVTSRTDTQYF
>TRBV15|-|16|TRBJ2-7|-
TGTGCCACCAGCGCAGGGGGGGGACTAGACGTTAGAGAGCAGTACTTC
CATSAGGGLDVREQYF
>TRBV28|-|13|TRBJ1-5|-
TGTGCCAGCAACAGGGTTGATCATCAGCCCCAGCATTTT
CASNRVDHQPQHF
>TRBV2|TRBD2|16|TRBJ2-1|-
TGTGCCAGAGGACCGTACTCGGGAGGGCCATACGGTGAGCAGTTCTTC
CARGPYSGGPYGEQFF
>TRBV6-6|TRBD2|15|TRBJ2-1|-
TGTGCCAGCAGTAACGGACTAGCAGAGTACAATGAGCAGTTCTTC
CASSNGLAEYNEQFF
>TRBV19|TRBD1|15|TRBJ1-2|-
TGTGCCAGTACCAACCCCGACAGGGTGGTCTATGGCTACACCTTC
CASTNPDRVVYGYTF
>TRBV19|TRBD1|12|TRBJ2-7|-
TGTGCCAGTGGACAGGGGCCTGACGAGCAGTACTTC
CASGQGPDEQYF
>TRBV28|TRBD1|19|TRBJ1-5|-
TGTGCCAGCAGTTTATCGGTTGGGACAGGGAAACTGAGCAATCAGCCCCAGCATTTT
CASSLSVGTGKLSNQPQHF
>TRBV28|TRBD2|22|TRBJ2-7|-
TGTGCCAGCAGTTTTCCCCGTACCCTAGGGGGACTAGCGGGATCAAGCTCCTACGAGCAGTACTTC
CASSFPRTLGGLAGSSSYEQYF
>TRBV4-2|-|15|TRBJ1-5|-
TGTGCCAGCAGCCAAGAAGGAGGGGCAGGAGAGCCCCAGCATTTT
CASSQEGGAGEPQHF
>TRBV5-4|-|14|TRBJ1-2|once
TGTGCCAGCAGCTGGGCAGGGATAACCTATGGCTACACCTTC
CASSWAGITYGYTF
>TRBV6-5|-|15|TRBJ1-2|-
TGTGCCAGCAGCCACACCTTCGACAGAAACTATGGCTACACCTTC
CASSHTFDRNYGYTF
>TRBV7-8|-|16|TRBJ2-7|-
TGTGCCAGCAGCTTAGCGAGTAGCGTGCACTCCTACGAGCAGTACTTC
CASSLASSVHSYEQYF
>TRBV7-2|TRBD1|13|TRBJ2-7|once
TGTGCCAGCAGCGCCACAGGGGCTTACGAGCAGTACTTC
CASSATGAYEQYF
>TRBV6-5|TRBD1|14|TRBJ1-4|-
TGTGCCAGCAGCTCGGGACAGTTAAATGAAAAACTGTTTTTT
CASSSGQLNEKLFF
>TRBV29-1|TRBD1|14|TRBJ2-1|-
TGCAGCGCGGTTTCAGGGGGATCCTACAATGAGCAGTTCTTC
CSAVSGGSYNEQFF
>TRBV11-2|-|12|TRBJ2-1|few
TGTGCCAGCAGCCTCAGCGGCAATGAGCAGTTCTTC
CASSLSGNEQFF
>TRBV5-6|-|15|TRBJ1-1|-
TGTGCCAGCAGCTTTCGACAGCCTATTCTCACTGAAGCTTTCTTT
CASSFRQPILTEAFF
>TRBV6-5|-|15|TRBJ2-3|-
TGTGCCAGCAGTTACCTGGCAGTCGACACAGATACGCAGTATTTT
CASSYLAVDTDTQYF
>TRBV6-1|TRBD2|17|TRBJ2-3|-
TGTGCCAGCAGTGCCCCCGTAGCGGGCAGGGGCACAGATACGCAGTATTTT
CASSAPVAGRGTDTQYF
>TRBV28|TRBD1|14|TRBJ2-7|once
TGTGCCAGCACCGAGGGACAGGGGGTCTACGAGCAGTACTTC
CASTEGQGVYEQYF
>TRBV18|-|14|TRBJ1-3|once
TGTGCCAGCTCACCCCGGGGGGAAGGAAACACCATATATTTT
CASSPRGEGNTIYF
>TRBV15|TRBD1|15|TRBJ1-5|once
TGTGCCACCAGCAGCCAGGGGGATCGGAATCAGCCCCAGCATTTT
CATSSQGDRNQPQHF
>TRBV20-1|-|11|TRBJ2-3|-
TGCAGTGCCGCCGCCGAGGATACGCAGTATTTT
CSAAAEDTQYF
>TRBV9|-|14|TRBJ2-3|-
TGTGCCAGCAGCGTAGCTTCGGGTTCAGATACGCAGTATTTT
CASSVASGSDTQYF
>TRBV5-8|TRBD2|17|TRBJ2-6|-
TGTGCCAGCAGCTCACGGACTAGCGGCTCTGGGGCCAACGTCCTGACTTTC
CASSSRTSGSGANVLTF
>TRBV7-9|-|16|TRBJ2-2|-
TGTGCCAGCAGCGAACGAAGCCCTGTAAACACCGGGGAGCTGTTTTTT
CASSERSPVNTGELFF
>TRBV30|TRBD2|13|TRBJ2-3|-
TGTGCCTGGAGCCCCACTAGCGGAGATACGCAGTATTTT
CAWSPTSGDTQYF
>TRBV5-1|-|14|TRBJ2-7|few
TGCGCCAGTGGACCTAGCCTTTTATCCTACGAGCAGTACTTC
CASGPSLLSYEQYF
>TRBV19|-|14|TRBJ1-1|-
TGTGCCAGTTCTGTTGGGGGCCCGAACACTGAAGCTTTCTTT
CASSVGGPNTEAFF
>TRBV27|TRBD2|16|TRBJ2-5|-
TGTGCCAGCAGACTTTACCCCGGGACTAGACAAGAGACCCAGTACTTC
CASRLYPGTRQETQYF
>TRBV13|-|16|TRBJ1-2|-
TGTGCCAGCACCCCCGTGGGAGGCCAGGGATACTATGGCTACACCTTC
CASTPVGGQGYYGYTF
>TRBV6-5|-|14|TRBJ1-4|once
TGTGCCAGCAGCTACACTCAGGGTCGGGAAAAACTGTTTTTT
CASSYTQGREKLFF
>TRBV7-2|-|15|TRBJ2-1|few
TGTGCCAGCAGCTTCGGACTCCTCTCGGACAATGAGCAGTTCTTC
CASSFGLLSDNEQFF
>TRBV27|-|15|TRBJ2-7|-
TGTGCCAGCAGTTTAAGGGGATTAGGGTCCTACGAGCAGTACTTC
CASSLRGLGSYEQYF
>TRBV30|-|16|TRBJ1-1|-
TGTGCCTGGAGAACATGTACCAGGGAACCCCACACTGAAGCTTTCTTT
CAWRTCTREPHTEAFF
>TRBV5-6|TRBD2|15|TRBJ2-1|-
TGTGCCAGCAGCCGGGGGGAGGGCTCCTACAATGAGCAGTTCTTC
CASSRGEGSYNEQFF
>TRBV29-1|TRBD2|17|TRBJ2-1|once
TGCAGCACCACTGAGGGGGGGACTAGCGGGAGGGCCTCGGGGGAGTTCTTC
CSTTEGGTSGRASGEFF
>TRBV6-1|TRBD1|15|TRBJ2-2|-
TGTGCCAGCAGCTCAAGGACAGGAGATCCCGGGGAGCTGTTTTTT
CASSSRTGDPGELFF